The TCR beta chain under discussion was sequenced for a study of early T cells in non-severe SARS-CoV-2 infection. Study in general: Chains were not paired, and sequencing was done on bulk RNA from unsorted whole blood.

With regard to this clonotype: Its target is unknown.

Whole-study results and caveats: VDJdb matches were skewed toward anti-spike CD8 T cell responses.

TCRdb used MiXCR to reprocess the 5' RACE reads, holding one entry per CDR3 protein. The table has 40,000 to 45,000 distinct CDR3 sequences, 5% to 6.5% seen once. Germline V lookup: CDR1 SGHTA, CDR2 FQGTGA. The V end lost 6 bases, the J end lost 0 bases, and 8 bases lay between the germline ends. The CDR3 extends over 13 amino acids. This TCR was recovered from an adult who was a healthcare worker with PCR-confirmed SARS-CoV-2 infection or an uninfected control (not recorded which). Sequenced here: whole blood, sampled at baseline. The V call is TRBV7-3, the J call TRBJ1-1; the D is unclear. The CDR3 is CASSQRVNTEAFF. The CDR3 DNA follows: TGTGCCAGCAGTCAAAGGGTGAACACTGAAGCTTTCTTT.